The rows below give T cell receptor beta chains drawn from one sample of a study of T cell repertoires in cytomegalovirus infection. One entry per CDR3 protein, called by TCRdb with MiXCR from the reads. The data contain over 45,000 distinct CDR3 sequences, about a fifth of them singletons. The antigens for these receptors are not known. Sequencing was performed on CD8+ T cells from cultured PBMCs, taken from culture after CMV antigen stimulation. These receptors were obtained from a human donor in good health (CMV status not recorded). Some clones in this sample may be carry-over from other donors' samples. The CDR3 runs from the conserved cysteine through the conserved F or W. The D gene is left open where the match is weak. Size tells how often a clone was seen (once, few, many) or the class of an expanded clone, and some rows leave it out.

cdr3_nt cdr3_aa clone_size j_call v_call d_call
TGTGCCAGCAGCAACAGGGAACCCCCCTCTGGGGCCAACGTCCTGACTTTC CASSNREPPSGANVLTF NA TRBJ2-6 TRBV7-9 NA
TGTGCCAGCAGGACACTCAGGGAGGTCACTGAAGCTTTCTTT CASRTLREVTEAFF NA TRBJ1-1 TRBV6-5 NA
TGTGCCAGCAGCTTAGGGGACAGCAGCAATCAGCCCCAGCATTTT CASSLGDSSNQPQHF few TRBJ1-5 TRBV7-2 TRBD1
TGCGCCAGCAGCCACCTAGGCGGGGTTACCTACAATGAGCAGTTCTTC CASSHLGGVTYNEQFF NA TRBJ2-1 TRBV4-3 NA
TGTGCCAGCAGCTTAGAGTCAAGAAGACAGTTGAACACTGAAGCTTTCTTT CASSLESRRQLNTEAFF once TRBJ1-1 TRBV7-6 NA
TGTGCCAGCAGTTTCGAGGGGTGGGTCACTGAAGCTTTCTTT CASSFEGWVTEAFF NA TRBJ1-1 TRBV28 NA
TGTGCCAGCAGCTCTGGGACCCATTATCAGCCCCAGCATTTT CASSSGTHYQPQHF few TRBJ1-5 TRBV7-6 NA
TGTGCCAGCAGAGAAGGGGGAGGCACTGAAGCTTTCTTT CASREGGGTEAFF NA TRBJ1-1 TRBV7-3 NA
TGCGCCAGCAGTCCCTCGAGCGGTTCCTACGAGCAGTACTTC CASSPSSGSYEQYF NA TRBJ2-7 TRBV4-1 NA
TGTGCCAGCAGTTTAGTGCGGGAGAACACAGATACGCAGTATTTT CASSLVRENTDTQYF NA TRBJ2-3 TRBV27 TRBD2
TGTGCCAGCAGTCGTCTCCTTTCACTGAGCTCCTACGAGCAGTACTTC CASSRLLSLSSYEQYF few TRBJ2-7 TRBV6-1 NA
TGTGCCAGCAACCGCCGGGCCGCCGGTTACATGAACACTGAAGCTTTCTTT CASNRRAAGYMNTEAFF NA TRBJ1-1 TRBV7-8 NA
TGCGCCAGCAGCACCCAAAGTCTCCAGGGGCACACTGAAGCTTTCTTT CASSTQSLQGHTEAFF few TRBJ1-1 TRBV5-1 NA
TGTGCCAGCAGCGCCGCCAGGTTCGCGGACGAGCAGTACTTC CASSAARFADEQYF NA TRBJ2-7 TRBV11-1 NA
TGCAGTGCTGATGGGGGTAGCACAGATACGCAGTATTTT CSADGGSTDTQYF NA TRBJ2-3 TRBV20-1 NA
TGTGCCAGCACCCCTAACCCCGGGACAGGGTACGGGACCCAGTACTTC CASTPNPGTGYGTQYF few TRBJ2-5 TRBV6-1 TRBD1
TGTGCCACCAGCACCTCAAGAGTACTAGCTGCAGATGAGCAGTTCTTC CATSTSRVLAADEQFF few TRBJ2-1 TRBV15 NA
TGTGCCAGCAGCCCCCGACAGGGGGCGAGCACAGATACGCAGTATTTT CASSPRQGASTDTQYF many TRBJ2-3 TRBV28 TRBD1
TGTGCCAGCAGCTTGGTTCGGGGAGACTACGAGCAGTACTTC CASSLVRGDYEQYF few TRBJ2-7 TRBV5-5 NA
TGTGCCAGCAGCCCCGGGACTCCAAACGAGCAGTACTTC CASSPGTPNEQYF few TRBJ2-7 TRBV7-9 NA
TGTGCCAGCAGCCGGGGGCCTGGGTGGGGACAGAGAACCTACGAGCAGTACTTC CASSRGPGWGQRTYEQYF few TRBJ2-7 TRBV7-2 NA
TGTGCCAGCATCAAACCCCCGGGACAGGCCTTCTACGAGCAGTACTTC CASIKPPGQAFYEQYF NA TRBJ2-7 TRBV6-2/TRBV6-3 TRBD1
TGTGCCAGCAGCTACCCACGGGACAGGGTAGACCTAGCCAAAAACATTCAGTACTTC CASSYPRDRVDLAKNIQYF few TRBJ2-4 TRBV7-2 TRBD1
TGTGCCAGCAGTGACTCGGGCGGGAGAGGGACAGATACGCAGTATTTT CASSDSGGRGTDTQYF NA TRBJ2-3 TRBV6-4 TRBD2
TGCAGTGCTAGAACCTACCGGACTAGCGGGAGGGTTATAGATGAGCAGTTCTTC CSARTYRTSGRVIDEQFF NA TRBJ2-1 TRBV20-1 TRBD2